This entry describes one T cell receptor (beta chain). Antigen specificity is unknown. Generated by immunoSEQ multiplex PCR, the TCRdb table keeps only in-frame clones and is missing some. The sample holds tens of thousands of clones; about 75% are singletons and the top ten take roughly 18%. The CDR3 is made up of 14 amino acids. Trimming took 7 bases from V and 6 from J, leaving 15 bases between them. The germline gives CDR1 MNHEY, CDR2 SVGAGI. This entry is derived from a study of vaccination effects on CD4 cells after COVID-19. Study-wide context: Two-dose BNT162b2 or mRNA-1273 vaccination was given to participants.

Antigen-specific CD4+ T cells were expanded with viral peptide pools in the ViraFEST assay before sequencing. With around ten days of culture completed, CD4+ T cells were isolated. Convalescent patients had PCR-confirmed SARS-CoV-2 infection between March and December 2020. The chain links TRBV6-5 to TRBJ1-4; D not certain. This TCR derives from a human donor who had a prior SARS-CoV-2 infection. This specimen was CD4+ T cells from PBMCs cultured with SARS-CoV-2 spike peptides, taken before COVID-19 vaccination. The CDR3 DNA sequence: TGTGCCAGCACTAGTGTAACAGACGATGAAAAACTGTTTTTT. It encodes CASTSVTDDEKLFF.